This T cell receptor beta chain appears in the sequencing data of a study of T-cell memory formation after mild COVID-19. As for the study in general: TCR clusters were mostly donor specific. Study-wide findings and caveats: Clones that contracted clustered mainly in CM and EM if CD4+ and in EMRA if CD8+. Within pre-infection memory, some responding clones were found, suggesting cross-reactive memory joined.

TCR alpha and TCR beta cDNA libraries with sample barcodes and UMIs came from 5'RACE using constant-segment primers. TCRdb re-analysed the 5' RACE reads in MiXCR, keeping a single row per CDR3 protein. The repertoire has 350,000 to 400,000 distinct CDR3 sequences, around a fifth of them found once; the top ten carry roughly an eighth. Concerning this clonotype: Antigen specificity is unknown.

Germline assignment: CDR1 DFQATT and CDR2 SNEGSKA (reference sequence). V was cut by 0 bases and J by 3 bases, with 12 bases left in between. The CDR3 runs to 15 residues. This chain links TRBV20-1 with TRBJ2-1; perhaps TRBD2 as D (6 bases). This clonotype was obtained from an adult woman who had mild COVID-19 (a few samples of this study predate the infection). Cell type and time point are not known. Source material: PBMCs or a T cell subset sorted from them (not recorded which). CDR3 in amino acids: CSARDVLAHYNEQFF. The DNA of the CDR3 is TGCAGTGCTAGAGACGTACTAGCCCACTACAATGAGCAGTTCTTC.